The rows below give T cell receptor beta chains drawn from one sample of a study of cytomegalovirus exposure and HLA in healthy donors. Data came from immunoSEQ multiplex PCR; TCRdb stores just in-frame clones and leaves some out. The sample lists over 150,000 clones; 65% to 85% were seen once. Sample: PBMCs. The receptors here all came from a woman in her 30s in good health and CMV-seropositive. The CDR3 runs from the conserved cysteine through the conserved F or W. A D gene is named only where the DNA matches it firmly. Not all rows give a size; the values are once, few, many and, for expanded clones, a class.

J: TRBJ1-5; size: -; V: TRBV19; D: TRBD1; DNA: TGTGCCAGTAGTAACGGACAGGGCTTCAATCAGCCCCAGCATTTT; CDR3: CASSNGQGFNQPQHF
J: TRBJ2-5; size: few; V: TRBV9; D: TRBD2; DNA: TGTGCCAGCAGCGTAGGGGGGGGTCAAGAGACCCAGTACTTC; CDR3: CASSVGGGQETQYF
J: TRBJ1-2; size: -; V: TRBV7-2; D: -; DNA: TGTGCCAGCAGCTTAGAAGTACAGCAAGTCCCTAACTATGGCTACACCTTC; CDR3: CASSLEVQQVPNYGYTF
J: TRBJ1-1; size: -; V: TRBV7-2; D: -; DNA: TGTGCCAGCAGCTTATCCCCCCCGGGGGACACTGAAGCTTTCTTT; CDR3: CASSLSPPGDTEAFF
J: TRBJ1-6; size: -; V: TRBV6-6; D: TRBD1; DNA: TGTGCCAGCAGCCGCGGGACAGAGGGTTCACCCCTCCACTTT; CDR3: CASSRGTEGSPLHF
J: TRBJ2-7; size: -; V: TRBV6-6; D: -; DNA: TGTGCCAGCAGTTACTTATCAGGGGACGACGAGCAGTACTTC; CDR3: CASSYLSGDDEQYF
J: TRBJ1-2; size: -; V: TRBV21-1; D: -; DNA: TGTGCCAGCATCGTGGCGGAAGGACAGAACTATGGCTACACCTTC; CDR3: CASIVAEGQNYGYTF
J: TRBJ2-2; size: -; V: TRBV4-2; D: TRBD1; DNA: TGTGCCAGCAGCCTGCCGGACAGGGGGGCGGGGGAGCTGTTTTTT; CDR3: CASSLPDRGAGELFF
J: TRBJ2-2; size: -; V: TRBV2; D: -; DNA: TGTGCCAGCAGTGAAGAGGTCAGGGAAAGGGAGCTGTTTTTT; CDR3: CASSEEVRERELFF
J: TRBJ2-7; size: -; V: TRBV5-4; D: TRBD1; DNA: TGTGCCAGCAGCGGGGACAGGGACGAGCAGTACTTC; CDR3: CASSGDRDEQYF
J: TRBJ2-1; size: few; V: TRBV29-1; D: TRBD1; DNA: TGCAGCGTATCCGGGACAGGCACTCGGTACAATGAGCAGTTCTTC; CDR3: CSVSGTGTRYNEQFF
J: TRBJ1-4; size: -; V: TRBV4-1; D: -; DNA: TGCGCCAGCAGCCATCCGTCAGGGGAAAAACTGTTTTTT; CDR3: CASSHPSGEKLFF
J: TRBJ2-2; size: -; V: TRBV28; D: TRBD1; DNA: TGTGCCAGCATTCCCGGGACAGGGTCCGGGGAGCTGTTTTTT; CDR3: CASIPGTGSGELFF
J: TRBJ2-1; size: few; V: TRBV9; D: TRBD2; DNA: TGTGCCAGCAGCGCGTCCTTTAGCGGGGCGGGCTCGGGTGAGCAGTTCTTC; CDR3: CASSASFSGAGSGEQFF
J: TRBJ2-7; size: few; V: TRBV4-1; D: TRBD1; DNA: TGCGCCAGCAGCCAGCTCACTCCGGGACAGGTCTTCTTC; CDR3: CASSQLTPGQVFF
J: TRBJ2-5; size: few; V: TRBV7-2; D: TRBD2; DNA: TGTGCCAGCAGCTTAGCCCATAGCGGGGGGTTAGAGACCCAGTACTTC; CDR3: CASSLAHSGGLETQYF
J: TRBJ2-3; size: -; V: TRBV4-1; D: TRBD2; DNA: TGCGCCAGCAGCCAAGTTTGGGTCCGGGAGGGAGATACGCAGTATTTT; CDR3: CASSQVWVREGDTQYF
J: TRBJ1-4; size: -; V: TRBV5-1; D: TRBD1; DNA: TGCGCCAGCAGCCATACATACAGGGGAAAGAGTGGAAGTAATGAAAAACTGTTTTTT; CDR3: CASSHTYRGKSGSNEKLFF
J: TRBJ1-1; size: -; V: TRBV6-5; D: -; DNA: TGTGCCAGCAGCGCGAATTTTCGGTCCACTGAAGCTTTCTTT; CDR3: CASSANFRSTEAFF
J: TRBJ2-7; size: -; V: TRBV6-5; D: -; DNA: TGTGCCAGCAAAGGACTTCGCCCTGGTGAGCAGTACTTC; CDR3: CASKGLRPGEQYF
J: TRBJ1-1; size: once; V: TRBV9; D: TRBD1; DNA: TGTGCCAGCAGCCCCAGAACAGGGGGTGAAGCTTTCTTT; CDR3: CASSPRTGGEAFF
J: TRBJ2-7; size: -; V: TRBV5-1; D: TRBD2; DNA: TGCGCCAGCAGCTTGGAGGCTAGCGGGGGGGGTCTCTCCTACGAGCAGTACTTC; CDR3: CASSLEASGGGLSYEQYF
J: TRBJ2-3; size: -; V: TRBV7-9; D: -; DNA: TGTGCCAGCAGCTTACGGGGTTACACAGATACGCAGTATTTT; CDR3: CASSLRGYTDTQYF
J: TRBJ1-1; size: -; V: TRBV2; D: -; DNA: TGTGCCAGCAGGACCGGGACATCTCGAGCTTTCTTT; CDR3: CASRTGTSRAFF
J: TRBJ2-2; size: -; V: TRBV18; D: -; DNA: TGTGCCAGCTCACCCCAACTGCTGGGGCGGGGAACACTCTCCGGGGAGCTGTTTTTT; CDR3: CASSPQLLGRGTLSGELFF
J: TRBJ1-5; size: few; V: TRBV10-3; D: TRBD1; DNA: TGTGCCATCAGTCCGGGACAGGGGGCTATAGGTAGCAATCAGCCCCAGCATTTT; CDR3: CAISPGQGAIGSNQPQHF
J: TRBJ1-1; size: -; V: TRBV2; D: TRBD1; DNA: TGTGCCAGCACCGAGAGACAGGGATTGAACACTGAAGCTTTCTTT; CDR3: CASTERQGLNTEAFF
J: TRBJ2-7; size: -; V: TRBV7-9; D: TRBD2; DNA: TGTTCCAGCAGCTTATCGGGAGGGTTTAGCCCCTACGAGCAGTACTTC; CDR3: CSSSLSGGFSPYEQYF
J: TRBJ1-6; size: -; V: TRBV21-1; D: -; DNA: TGTGCCAGCAGCGAAGTTTTAGGACGGGGGGATTCACCCCTCCACTTT; CDR3: CASSEVLGRGDSPLHF
J: TRBJ2-3; size: -; V: TRBV14; D: -; DNA: TGTGCCAGCAGCCGGGACAACTCAGATACGCAGTATTTT; CDR3: CASSRDNSDTQYF